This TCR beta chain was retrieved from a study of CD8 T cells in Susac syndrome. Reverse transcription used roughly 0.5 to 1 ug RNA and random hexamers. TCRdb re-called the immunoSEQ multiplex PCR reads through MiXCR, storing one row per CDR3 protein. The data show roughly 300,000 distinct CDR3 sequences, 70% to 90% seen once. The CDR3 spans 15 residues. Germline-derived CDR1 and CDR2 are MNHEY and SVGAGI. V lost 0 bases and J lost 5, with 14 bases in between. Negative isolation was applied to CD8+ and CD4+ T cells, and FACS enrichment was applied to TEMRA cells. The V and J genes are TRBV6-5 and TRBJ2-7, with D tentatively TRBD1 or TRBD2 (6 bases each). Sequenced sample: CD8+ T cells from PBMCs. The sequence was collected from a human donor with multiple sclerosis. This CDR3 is CASSYSWGATNEQYF. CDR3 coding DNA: TGTGCCAGCAGTTACTCGTGGGGGGCAACAAACGAGCAGTACTTC.